Shown below are 21 T cell receptor beta chains from a single sample sequenced in a study of Ad26.COV2.S vaccination and SARS-CoV-2 variants. Treatment defined: some 19 received Ad26.COV2.S at low or high dose, single or two shots; about five received placebo; per-sample allocation not given. Material that was analyzed had been drawn on day 63 after the first vaccine or placebo injection. Profiled with immunoSEQ multiplex PCR; TCRdb holds only in-frame clones, not every one. Of 300,000 to 350,000 clones listed, 70% to 90% were seen once; the top ten hold 1.9%. Sequenced material: peripheral blood, taken in a trial of Ad26.COV2.S vaccine versus placebo. Receptors originate from a person between 18 and 65 years old who received the Ad26.COV2.S COVID-19 vaccine or a placebo.

This chain uses TRBV6-2 or TRBV6-3 with TRBJ1-5, with TRBD1 matching over 9 bases. Germline values: CDR1 MNHEY, CDR2 SVGEGT. This CDR3 has 19 residues. After removal of 2 bases from V and 0 bases from J, the junction contained 11 bases not matched to a gene. The CDR3 region is CASSYPPGQGGVSNQPQHF. In nucleotides, the CDR3 is TGTGCCAGCAGTTACCCGCCGGGACAGGGAGGGGTTAGCAATCAGCCCCAGCATTTT.

This sequence joins TRBV27 and TRBJ1-2; TRBD1 agrees at 7 bases. V trimming: 0 bases; J trimming: 4 bases; junction bases outside the gene matches: 5. In germline, CDR1 is MNHEY, CDR2 SMNVEV (reference sequence). The CDR3 sequence is 15 residues long. The CDR3 DNA reads TGTGCCAGCAGTTTATCGTCGGGACAGATCTATGGCTACACCTTC. This codes for CASSLSSGQIYGYTF.

V usage is TRBV18 and J usage is TRBJ1-2; 9 bases fit TRBD1. Germline lookup yields CDR1 KGHSH and CDR2 LQKENI. The V gene end was trimmed by 0 bases and the J gene end by 8 bases; junction bases not matched to a gene: 7. This CDR3 region has 15 residues. In DNA form, the CDR3 reads TGTGCCAGCTCACCACCAGGGGGACAGGGTTTCGGCTACACCTTC. This sequence encodes CASSPPGGQGFGYTF.

This clone was picked up one time. This chain joins TRBV27 and TRBJ1-1, with TRBD1 identical over 9 bases. Germline CDR1 and CDR2: MNHEY and SMNVEV (reference sequence). Losses at the gene ends were 4 bases for V and 2 bases for J; bases not matched to a gene: 5. The CDR3 sequence is 15 residues long. The CDR3 is CASSYRDRVNTEAFF. The DNA of the CDR3 is TGTGCCAGCAGTTACAGGGACAGGGTTAACACTGAAGCTTTCTTT.

The table lists this clone with a few counts. J is TRBJ2-7 and V is TRBV5-1; D possibly corresponds to TRBD1 (6 bases). Trimming pared 4 bases from V and 4 bases from J, leaving 18 bases between. Germline V gene lookup returns CDR1 SGHRS and CDR2 YFSETQ. The CDR3 covers 15 residues. In DNA form, the CDR3 reads TGCGCCAGCAGCCTCCGGACCAGGGGTTCTTACGAGCAGTACTTC. Residues: CASSLRTRGSYEQYF.

V and J are TRBV18 and TRBJ1-4; D not certain. CDR3 size: 14 residues. The germline CDR1 and CDR2 sequences are KGHSH and LQKENI. Between the trimmed V and J ends, which lost 6 bases and 6 bases, there was a span of 14 bases. The CDR3 reads CASSPDERHEKLFF. As DNA, the CDR3 is TGTGCCAGCTCCCCGGACGAAAGGCATGAAAAACTGTTTTTT.

This clone was counted a single time. This chain joins TRBV5-6 and TRBJ2-7, with D unclear. V dropped 4 bases and J dropped 3 bases, with 5 bases sitting between them. Germline CDR1 and CDR2: SGHDT and YYEEEE. This CDR3 is built from 11 residues. The CDR3 nucleotides read TGTGCCAGCAGCGATTACTACGAGCAGTACTTC. Translated: CASSDYYEQYF.

This sequence joins TRBV4-2 and TRBJ2-7; 7 bases match TRBD2. With V trimmed by 2 bases and J by 0 bases, 7 bases remained unmatched. Germline CDR1 LGHNA, CDR2 YNFKEQ. The CDR3 has 16 amino acids. The CDR3 bases are TGTGCCAGCAGCCAATTTGACGGGGGGTCCTCCTACGAGCAGTACTTC. Amino acids: CASSQFDGGSSYEQYF.

J is TRBJ2-3 and V is TRBV10-3; 8 positions agree with TRBD2. This CDR3 has 15 residues. The J segment lost 2 bases and the V segment lost 5 bases, leaving 6 bases of the junction unmatched. In germline, CDR1 is ENHRY, CDR2 SYGVKD. The CDR3 sequence: CAISRTGGPTDTQYF. The CDR3 DNA is TGTGCCATCAGTAGAACGGGGGGGCCCACAGATACGCAGTATTTT.

V gene TRBV5-1 combines with J gene TRBJ1-1; 7 nucleotides align to TRBD1. V was clipped by 4 bases and J by 4 bases; unmatched bases: 13. Per germline, CDR1 SGHRS and CDR2 YFSETQ. CDR3 length: 16 residues. The CDR3 reads CASSPTGAGRSTEAFF. The DNA of the CDR3 is TGCGCCAGCAGCCCCACAGGGGCAGGGAGGAGCACTGAAGCTTTCTTT.

This chain joins TRBV5-4 and TRBJ1-2; 7 nucleotides match TRBD1. This CDR3 comprises 15 residues. Germline V gene data show CDR1 as SGHNT and CDR2 as YYREEE (reference sequence). With V trimmed by 1 base and J by 4 bases, 7 bases remained unmatched. Written as DNA, the CDR3 is TGTGCCAGCAGCTTGAGAGTGACAGGGAGCTATGGCTACACCTTC. Translated, it gives CASSLRVTGSYGYTF.

This chain connects TRBV19 to TRBJ1-5, with TRBD1 matching over 8 bases. V lost 8 bases and J lost 5; bases outside the gene matches: 5. CDR1 and CDR2 (germline): LNHDA, SQIVND (reference sequence). CDR3 length: 13 residues. This chain's CDR3 is CASSDRDYQPQHF. CDR3 nucleotides: TGTGCCAGTTCGGACAGGGACTATCAGCCCCAGCATTTT.

This rearrangement joins TRBV6-5 to TRBJ2-7, with D maybe TRBD1 (6 bases). This CDR3 contains 14 residues. Trimming took 3 bases from V and 2 from J, leaving 11 bases between them. Germline CDR1 reads MNHEY; CDR2 reads SVGAGI. CDR3: CASSYDGTTYEQYF. CDR3 in DNA: TGTGCCAGCAGTTATGACGGGACAACCTACGAGCAGTACTTC.

The V call is TRBV4-3, the J call TRBJ2-1; a weak D match, TRBD1 (6 bases). Germline CDR1 is LGHNA and CDR2 is YSLEER. The V end was cut by 5 bases, the J end by 10 bases, with 18 bases between. The CDR3 loop spans 14 amino acids. The CDR3 loop reads CASSNAPRGREQFF. CDR3 in DNA: TGCGCCAGCAGCAACGCCCCCAGGGGAAGGGAGCAGTTCTTC.

The V and J genes are TRBV29-1 and TRBJ2-7; no clear D. CDR1 is SQVTM and CDR2 is ANQGSEA in the germline V gene. Trimming removed 4 bases at V and 3 bases at J, with 10 bases between. The CDR3 contains 12 residues. The CDR3 region has the DNA TGCAGCGTTGCCCCAAACAGCTACGAGCAGTACTTC. Protein product: CSVAPNSYEQYF.

The chain recombines TRBV6-5 with TRBJ1-2, with D possibly being TRBD1 (6 bases). Looked up from germline, CDR1 is MNHEY and CDR2 is SVGAGI. This CDR3 has 15 amino acids. Trimming stripped 0 bases from V and 4 bases from J, with 12 bases between. This chain's CDR3 is CASSYSSGGGYGYTF. The CDR3, as DNA: TGTGCCAGCAGTTACTCAAGCGGGGGCGGCTATGGCTACACCTTC.

This clone was seen more than once but under ten times. The rearrangement uses TRBV7-9 and TRBJ2-7; D perhaps matches TRBD1 (5 bases). Trimming stripped 5 bases from V and 2 bases from J, with 16 bases between. Germline assignment: CDR1 SEHNR and CDR2 FQNEAQ (reference sequence). The CDR3 extends over 15 amino acids. As DNA, the CDR3 is TGTGCCAGCAGCCCTCAGGGCCGGTCCACCTACGAGCAGTACTTC. As protein: CASSPQGRSTYEQYF.

This clone was counted once. The chain joins TRBV10-3 to TRBJ2-5; 9 bases fit TRBD1. Germline V gene lookup returns CDR1 ENHRY and CDR2 SYGVKD. V was clipped by 6 bases and J by 2 bases; unmatched bases: 1. The CDR3 totals 13 residues. The CDR3 bases are TGTGCCATCAGCGGACAGGGGCAAGAGACCCAGTACTTC. It translates to CAISGQGQETQYF.

The rearrangement links TRBV6-2 or TRBV6-3 to TRBJ1-5; 8 bases are shared with TRBD1. The CDR3 is 15 amino acids. The V segment lost 4 bases and the J segment 3 bases; nucleotides outside the gene matches: 5. Germline assignment: CDR1 MNHEY and CDR2 SVGEGT. The CDR3 reads CASSWTGLLNQPQHF. The CDR3 nucleotides are TGTGCCAGCAGTTGGACAGGGTTGCTCAATCAGCCCCAGCATTTT.

The gene calls are TRBV5-1 and TRBJ2-7; 9 bases align to TRBD1. V was clipped by 1 base and J by 7 bases; unmatched bases: 3. The CDR3 consists of 13 residues. Germline V lookup: CDR1 SGHRS, CDR2 YFSETQ. CDR3 loop: CASSLTGGEEQYF. Here the CDR3 DNA reads TGCGCCAGCAGCTTGACAGGGGGCGAGGAGCAGTACTTC. Drawing the rest from reference TRBV5-1 and TRBJ2-7, the complete variable domain is KAGVTQTPRYLIKTRGQQVTLSCSPISGHRSVSWYQQTPGQGLQFLFEYFSETQRNKGNFPGRFSGRQFSNSRSEMNVSTLELGDSALYLCASSLTGGEEQYFGPGTRLTVT.

This chain joins TRBV5-8 and TRBJ1-1; D gene uncertain. Per germline, CDR1 SGHTS and CDR2 YDEGEE. The CDR3 extends over 15 amino acids. V lost 2 bases and J lost 5, with 16 bases in between. DNA of the CDR3: TGTGCCAGCAGCTTATCCGGCACCTTGAGGACTGAAGCTTTCTTT. Encoded protein: CASSLSGTLRTEAFF.